This TCR beta chain emerged from a study of shared clonotypes between healthy human individuals. As regards this clone: Its antigen is currently unknown. Other nucleotide sequences in the sample specify the same CDR3.

Points from the study as a whole: Collection of samples was limited to blood; tissue repertoires likely differ. Clonotype sharing across a handful of donors was observed for approximately 5% of naive CD4 clonotypes.

Measured with immunoSEQ multiplex PCR; TCRdb has only the in-frame clones, and not every one. The sample holds under 2,000,000 clones; about 95% are singletons and the top ten take more than 0.95%. Naive-designated CD8 cells lacked CD45RO, were positively enriched for CCR7, and omitted terminally differentiated effector memory CD45RA+ cells. Source material: naive CD8+ T cells sorted from blood. The receptor was derived from a man in his late teens or twenties in good health.

CDR3 sequence: CASSLGSTYEQYF. Written as DNA, the CDR3 is TGTGCCAGCAGCTTAGGCAGTACCTACGAGCAGTACTTC. The rearrangement uses TRBV13 and TRBJ2-7; D unresolved. The CDR3 extends over 13 amino acids. Germline loops: CDR1 PRHDT, CDR2 FYEKMQ (reference sequence). Deletions cut 0 bases from V and 2 bases from J, with 5 bases between.